These 32 T cell receptor beta chains were all obtained from the same sample, sequenced in a study of cytomegalovirus exposure and HLA in healthy donors. PCR amplification relied on 60 Vbeta primers (plus 13 Jbeta primers). Sequencing was performed with immunoSEQ multiplex PCR; in TCRdb, only in-frame clones are kept and a portion is missing. The data contain 90,000 to 140,000 clones, around 78% of them singletons. The sequencing input was PBMCs. The receptors derive from a male donor in good health and CMV-seronegative.

The chain joins TRBV4-2 to TRBJ1-5, with D possibly being TRBD1 (6 bases). The CDR3 contains 13 residues. Trimming stripped 4 bases from V and 6 bases from J, with 10 bases between. Germline-derived CDR1 and CDR2 are LGHNA and YNFKEQ. CDR3 nucleotides: TGTGCCAGCAGCCCCGACAGGCCTCAGCCCCAGCATTTT. It specifies CASSPDRPQPQHF.

V is TRBV21-1 and J is TRBJ2-5; the table's D call, TRBD1, was not checked against the DNA. Gene TRBJ2-7 matches the end of the DNA better, so the J call may be wrong. TRBV21-1 is given as a pseudogene. This CDR3 is built from 18 residues. CDR3 residues: CASSKGDWTGGSNYEQYF. In DNA, the CDR3 is TGTGCCAGCAGCAAAGGGGACTGGACAGGGGGCTCCAACTACGAGCAGTACTTC.

The chain links TRBV4-3 to TRBJ1-1, with 7 bases that match TRBD1. The CDR3 has 13 residues. J gave up 6 bases and V 6 bases, and 7 bases lay outside the gene matches. The germline V gene has CDR1 LGHNA and CDR2 YSLEER. The CDR3, as DNA: TGCGCCAGCAGGACAGGGAGAGGCTCTGAAGCTTTCTTT. This translates into CASRTGRGSEAFF.

This clone was seen a single time. This chain uses TRBV6-4 with TRBJ2-7; TRBD1 aligns across 9 bases. V shed 4 bases, J shed 0 bases, and the junction held 13 bases outside the gene matches. Germline V lookup: CDR1 MRHNA, CDR2 SNTAGT. The CDR3 loop spans 18 amino acids. As DNA, the CDR3 is TGTGCCAGCAGTGTCCCCGGACAGGGGTTTGGGGGCTCCTACGAGCAGTACTTC. Translated: CASSVPGQGFGGSYEQYF.

CDR3 bases: TGTGCCAGCAGCTCCGCCGCTGCAGGAGGCTTCGCGAACACCGGGGAGCTGTTTTTT. It yields the protein CASSSAAAGGFANTGELFF. V usage is TRBV11-2 and J usage is TRBJ2-2; tentatively, D is TRBD2 (5 bases). The V gene's germline CDR1 is SGHAT and CDR2 FQNNGV. The V end lost 4 bases, the J end lost 0 bases, and 21 bases lay between the germline ends. This CDR3 region has 19 residues.

This clone showed up just a few times. The genes are TRBV7-2 and TRBJ1-2; D may be TRBD1 (5 bases). This CDR3 region has 13 residues. Trimming removed 6 bases at V and 2 bases at J, with 10 bases between. Germline assignment: CDR1 SGHTA and CDR2 FQGNSA. CDR3 DNA: TGTGCCAGCAGTGACAGTGCGAACTATGGCTACACCTTC. It yields the protein CASSDSANYGYTF.

The chain links TRBV4-1 to TRBJ1-2, with 7 bases aligning to TRBD1. The CDR3 runs 14 residues. Germline V CDR1 and CDR2: MGHRA, YSYEKL. Trimming at V came to 3 bases and at J to 1 base, leaving 2 bases not matched to a gene. CDR3 DNA: TGCGCCAGCAGCCACCGGGACAGTAACTATGGCTACACCTTC. It encodes CASSHRDSNYGYTF.

This chain links TRBV5-4 with TRBJ1-2, with D uncertain. Germline assignment: CDR1 SGHNT and CDR2 YYREEE (reference sequence). V was shortened by 0 bases and J by 5 bases, with 14 bases between the two germline ends. This CDR3 has 15 amino acids. The CDR3 bases are TGTGCCAGCAGCTTGGTGGGAGCGCGCACTTATGGCTACACCTTC. Encoded protein: CASSLVGARTYGYTF.

This chain connects TRBV7-9 to TRBJ1-1; possible D gene TRBD1, 6 bases. Per the germline V gene, CDR1 is SEHNR and CDR2 is FQNEAQ (reference sequence). V gave up 2 bases and J gave up 6 bases, with 16 bases separating them. CDR3 length equals 15 residues. The CDR3 DNA is TGTGCCAGCAGCTTAATCCAGGGGAGATATGCTGAAGCTTTCTTT. Translated, it gives CASSLIQGRYAEAFF.

The chain carries TRBV5-4 and TRBJ2-5, with 13 bases matching TRBD2. Germline loops: CDR1 SGHNT, CDR2 YYREEE (reference sequence). This CDR3 region has 17 residues. Unmatched junction bases numbered 9, after V lost 2 bases and J lost 5 bases. The CDR3 DNA is TGTGCCAGCAGCTTCCCGGGACTAGCGGGGACATGGGAGACCCAGTACTTC. Protein: CASSFPGLAGTWETQYF.

The rearrangement uses TRBV6-6 and TRBJ1-1; 10 positions agree with TRBD1. From germline, CDR1 is MNHNY and CDR2 SVGAGI (reference sequence). The CDR3 loop spans 15 amino acids. The V gene end was trimmed by 0 bases and the J gene end by 9 bases; junction bases not matched to a gene: 7. The CDR3 reads CASSYSRDRGSKAFF. CDR3 nucleotide sequence: TGTGCCAGCAGTTACTCGCGGGACAGGGGATCGAAAGCTTTCTTT.

The chain is built from TRBV29-1 and TRBJ2-7; D is ambiguous. Germline lookup yields CDR1 SQVTM and CDR2 ANQGSEA. The CDR3 loop spans 15 amino acids. V gave up 4 bases and J gave up 1 base, with 17 bases separating them. CDR3 amino acids: CSVVFVPPPSYEQYF. The CDR3 coding sequence is TGCAGCGTTGTTTTTGTCCCCCCCCCATCCTACGAGCAGTACTTC.

The genes are TRBV7-9 and TRBJ2-4; 8 positions agree with TRBD1. The CDR3 runs 17 residues. CDR1 and CDR2 from the germline V gene are SEHNR and FQNEAQ (reference sequence). Germline trimming cut 1 base from V and 2 bases from J; bases unmatched to any gene: 7. The CDR3 DNA follows: TGTGCCAGCAGCTTAGGGTCAGGGGGCACTTCCAAAAACATTCAGTACTTC. Amino acid sequence: CASSLGSGGTSKNIQYF.

This clone has just a few counts. Here the CDR3 DNA reads TGTGCCAGCAGCTTTTCGTGGGCTAGCGGGTACGAGCAGTACTTC. Translated, it gives CASSFSWASGYEQYF. This chain joins TRBV5-5 and TRBJ2-7; 8 bases are shared with TRBD2. V shed 2 bases and J 4 bases; nucleotides not matched to a gene: 8. The germline CDR1 and CDR2 sequences are SGHKS and YYEKEE (reference sequence). The CDR3 contains 15 residues.

The rearrangement uses TRBV6-1 and TRBJ2-2; 9 positions agree with TRBD2. Unmatched junction bases numbered 7, after V lost 4 bases and J lost 4 bases. The CDR3 loop spans 16 amino acids. Germline CDR1 is MNHNS and CDR2 is SASEGT. Here the CDR3 reads CASSGSLAGLTGELFF. CDR3 DNA: TGTGCCAGCAGTGGTTCGCTAGCGGGACTCACCGGGGAGCTGTTTTTT.

The CDR3 is CASSEAAGGLGETQYF. The CDR3 DNA reads as TGTGCCAGCAGTGAAGCCGCGGGAGGGCTGGGAGAGACCCAGTACTTC. The chain joins TRBV6-1 to TRBJ2-5, with 9 bases that match TRBD2. The CDR3 is 16 amino acids. Germline CDR1 is MNHNS and CDR2 is SASEGT. V was clipped by 0 bases and J by 4 bases; unmatched bases: 6.

Regarding this clone: An end of the junction differs from the germline gene, which may be a read error. The J gene is TRBJ2-5, the V gene TRBV7-9; D not resolved. There are 12 residues in the CDR3. In germline, CDR1 is SEHNR, CDR2 FQNEAQ (reference sequence). In nucleotides, the CDR3 is TGTTCCAGCAGCTTAGTCGGAGAGACCCAGTACTTC. This gives the protein CSSSLVGETQYF.

The V gene is TRBV5-1, the J gene TRBJ2-1, with D tentatively TRBD1 (6 bases). The germline V gene has CDR1 SGHRS and CDR2 YFSETQ. The CDR3 has 14 amino acids. Trimming took off 0 bases at V and 8 bases at J, with 12 bases between the two ends. In DNA form, the CDR3 reads TGCGCCAGCAGCTTGGACAGGGTTGGGGATGAGCAGTTCTTC. It encodes CASSLDRVGDEQFF.

The J gene is TRBJ1-1, the V gene TRBV7-2, with 8 bases matching TRBD1. The CDR3 totals 14 residues. J lost 6 bases, V lost 2 bases, and 5 bases had no gene match. From germline, CDR1 is SGHTA and CDR2 FQGNSA. CDR3 bases: TGTGCCAGCAGCTTACTCACAGGGGGGGCTGAAGCTTTCTTT. Protein: CASSLLTGGAEAFF.

The chain combines TRBV30 with TRBJ2-6; D possibly corresponds to TRBD1 (6 bases). Germline V gene sequence: CDR1 GTSNPN, CDR2 SVGIG (reference sequence). V was clipped by 6 bases and J by 0 bases, with 18 bases between them. CDR3 length: 17 residues. This CDR3 is CACLTGLGPSGANVLTF. As DNA, the CDR3 is TGTGCCTGCCTAACAGGGCTCGGGCCCTCTGGGGCCAACGTCCTGACTTTC.

This chain uses TRBV28 with TRBJ1-2; the match to TRBD1 covers 7 bases. The CDR3 consists of 14 residues. J gave up 7 bases and V 6 bases, and 11 bases lay outside the gene matches. Germline V gene lookup returns CDR1 MDHEN and CDR2 SYDVKM. CDR3 loop: CASRRQGSPSGYTF. As DNA, the CDR3 is TGTGCCAGCAGGAGACAGGGATCTCCGAGTGGCTACACCTTC.

The gene calls are TRBV6-4 and TRBJ2-6; weak D call: TRBD2 (5 bases). V lost 5 bases and J lost 0, with 8 bases in between. The CDR3 is made up of 15 amino acids. The germline V gene encodes CDR1 MRHNA and CDR2 SNTAGT. DNA for the CDR3: TGTGCCAGCAGTCTTGACTACTCTGGGGCCAACGTCCTGACTTTC. Its translation: CASSLDYSGANVLTF.

The chain combines TRBV30 with TRBJ1-5; D uncertain. CDR1 and CDR2 from the germline V gene are GTSNPN and SVGIG (reference sequence). V was clipped by 1 base and J by 5 bases, with 9 bases between them. The CDR3 is 13 residues long. The CDR3 nucleotides are TGTGCCTGGAGTGGGCAGGTCTATCAGCCCCAGCATTTT. The encoded protein is CAWSGQVYQPQHF.

CDR3 bases: TGCGCCAGCAGCTACACGCTGGGGGCTAGCGGGGAACTATACGAGCAGTACTTC. It translates to CASSYTLGASGELYEQYF. V usage is TRBV4-1 and J usage is TRBJ2-7; 9 bases line up with TRBD2. Germline-derived CDR1 and CDR2 are MGHRA and YSYEKL. The CDR3 is made up of 18 amino acids. J gave up 4 bases and V 5 bases, and 18 bases lay outside the gene matches.

The chain joins TRBV7-3 to TRBJ2-7; 7 positions agree with TRBD2. The CDR3 totals 16 residues. Trimming cost V 4 bases and J 2 bases; bases outside gene matches: 11. Germline values: CDR1 SGHTA, CDR2 FQGTGA. Written as DNA, the CDR3 is TGTGCCAGCAGCTCAAAGTGGCGGGAGCTTCCCTACGAGCAGTACTTC. This translates into CASSSKWRELPYEQYF. The full variable domain, with the rest looked up from reference TRBV7-3 and TRBJ2-7, is GAGVSQTPSNKVTEKGKYVELRCDPISGHTALYWYRQSLGQGPEFLIYFQGTGAADDSGLPNDRFFAVRPEGSVSTLKIQRTERGDSAVYLCASSSKWRELPYEQYFGPGTRLTVT.

The chain uses TRBV27 and TRBJ2-5; 9 bases line up with TRBD1. The CDR3 is 15 amino acids. CDR1 is MNHEY, CDR2 SMNVEV, per germline (reference sequence). The V gene end was trimmed by 7 bases and the J gene end by 4 bases; junction bases not matched to a gene: 10. The DNA for the CDR3 is TGTGCCAGCACCCGTAAGACAGGGGGACGAGAGACCCAGTACTTC. It is translated as CASTRKTGGRETQYF.

V is TRBV18 and J is TRBJ2-2; D possibly corresponds to TRBD1 (6 bases). This CDR3 spans 14 amino acids. V was clipped by 4 bases and J by 8 bases, with 14 bases between them. Per germline, CDR1 KGHSH and CDR2 LQKENI. CDR3 region: CASSLKQGSGELFF. The CDR3 nucleotides read TGTGCCAGCTCACTCAAACAGGGATCGGGGGAGCTGTTTTTT.

The sample holds a few counts of this clone. J is TRBJ1-1 and V is TRBV10-1, with 7 bases that match TRBD1. V was clipped by 5 bases and J by 6 bases; unmatched bases: 9. Germline V gives CDR1 WNHNN, CDR2 SYGVQD (reference sequence). The CDR3 runs 14 residues. The CDR3 DNA sequence: TGCGCCAGCAGTTTGCAGGGGGACGGGGCTGAAGCTTTCTTT. It translates to CASSLQGDGAEAFF.

The rearrangement links TRBV4-3 to TRBJ2-1, with 8 nucleotides matching TRBD2. The germline gives CDR1 LGHNA, CDR2 YSLEER. The CDR3 extends over 16 amino acids. V lost 0 bases and J lost 9; bases outside the gene matches: 10. For the CDR3, the DNA is TGCGCCAGCAGCCAAGATCTAGGCAGTAGCGGGATTGAGCAGTTCTTC. This translates into CASSQDLGSSGIEQFF.

V usage is TRBV30 and J usage is TRBJ2-7; the D gene is possibly TRBD1 (6 bases). Germline V gives CDR1 GTSNPN, CDR2 SVGIG (reference sequence). This CDR3 has 12 amino acids. V lost 1 base to trimming and J lost 3 bases, with 7 bases between them. CDR3: CAWSEQGYEQYF. CDR3 sequence (DNA): TGTGCCTGGAGTGAACAGGGCTACGAGCAGTACTTC.

This chain links TRBV6-4 with TRBJ2-1, with 7 bases identical to TRBD2. The CDR3 spans 15 residues. Germline CDR1 is MRHNA and CDR2 is SNTAGT. V lost 0 bases, J lost 4 bases, and 3 bases stayed unmatched. CDR3: CASSDSLAAYNEQFF. The CDR3 DNA reads TGTGCCAGCAGTGACTCGCTAGCGGCGTACAATGAGCAGTTCTTC.

The chain combines TRBV19 with TRBJ2-1; TRBD2 agrees at 8 bases. CDR3 length equals 15 residues. V gave up 6 bases and J gave up 1 base; unmatched junction bases: 5. Germline CDR1 reads LNHDA; CDR2 reads SQIVND (reference sequence). The CDR3 nucleotides are TGTGCCAGTAGGGGCGGGAGGTCTTCCTACAATGAGCAGTTCTTC. This encodes CASRGGRSSYNEQFF.